Listed here is a single T cell receptor (beta chain). The data derive from a study of identical twins. TCRdb reprocessed the 5' RACE reads via MiXCR and lists one record per CDR3 protein. This table has around 290,000 distinct CDR3 sequences, nearly 9.5% appearing once. This CDR3 is built from 16 residues. The V end was cut by 2 bases, the J end by 0 bases, with 12 bases between. Germline CDR1 reads SEHNR; CDR2 reads FQNEAQ (reference sequence). Another study also made use of these data, one on yellow fever vaccine responses in identical twins.

The specimen sequenced was CD8+ T cells sorted from blood. The rearrangement uses TRBV7-9 and TRBJ2-3; D ambiguous. The sequence was collected from a woman younger than 35 in good health. CDR3 in amino acids: CASSLSADTSTDTQYF. The CDR3, as DNA: TGTGCCAGCAGCTTAAGTGCAGATACTAGCACAGATACGCAGTATTTT.